This entry lists 6 T cell receptor beta chains sequenced from one sample in a study of shared clonotypes between healthy human individuals. Assay: immunoSEQ multiplex PCR; the TCRdb copy retains only in-frame clones and omits some. The data contain 2 million or so clones, about 95% of them singletons. The sequenced sample consisted of naive CD4+ T cells sorted from blood. The subset here: CD45RA+ positively selected. These TCRs come from a man aged 18 to 29 in good health.

The rearrangement joins TRBV4-1 to TRBJ2-2; 9 bases align to TRBD1. The CDR3 length is 15 residues. Per germline, CDR1 MGHRA and CDR2 YSYEKL. J lost 4 bases, V lost 4 bases, and 4 bases had no gene match. The CDR3 DNA follows: TGCGCCAGCAGCCTGACAGGGGGTTTCACCGGGGAGCTGTTTTTT. Translation gives CASSLTGGFTGELFF.

CDR3 protein: CAWRASLTSAKTQYF. In DNA form, the CDR3 reads TGTGCCTGGAGAGCCTCACTAACGAGCGCGAAGACCCAGTACTTC. The chain carries TRBV30 and TRBJ2-5; no firm D call. In germline, CDR1 is GTSNPN, CDR2 SVGIG (reference sequence). The CDR3 sequence is 15 residues long. V was clipped by 3 bases and J by 6 bases, with 20 bases between them.

The chain joins TRBV5-4 to TRBJ1-3, with 7 positions matching TRBD1. CDR3 size: 17 residues. J was trimmed by 4 bases and V by 4 bases; bases with no gene match: 14. From germline, CDR1 is SGHNT and CDR2 YYREEE (reference sequence). The CDR3 sequence: CASSSRQGGLSGNTIYF. The CDR3 coding sequence is TGTGCCAGCAGCAGCCGACAGGGAGGGCTTTCCGGAAACACCATATATTTT. The full variable domain, its missing parts supplied by reference TRBV5-4 and TRBJ1-3, is ETGVTQSPTHLIKTRGQQVTLRCSSQSGHNTVSWYQQALGQGPQFIFQYYREEENGRGNFPPRFSGLQFPNYSSELNVNALELDDSALYLCASSSRQGGLSGNTIYFGEGSWLTVV.

The chain carries TRBV5-1 and TRBJ1-1; 7 bases align to TRBD1. With 4 bases clipped from V and 2 bases from J, the junction kept 8 bases outside the gene matches. CDR1 and CDR2 from the germline V gene are SGHRS and YFSETQ. The CDR3 extends over 15 amino acids. In DNA form, the CDR3 reads TGCGCCAGCAGCCGACATGGACAGGATAACACTGAAGCTTTCTTT. Its translation is CASSRHGQDNTEAFF.

The CDR3, as DNA: TGTGCCAGCAGCGTAGGAGTGGACTGGGGCACTGAAGCTTTCTTT. The encoded protein is CASSVGVDWGTEAFF. V usage is TRBV9 and J usage is TRBJ1-1; the D is unclear. The CDR3 consists of 15 residues. Germline V gene data show CDR1 as SGDLS and CDR2 as YYNGEE. V was clipped by 0 bases and J by 4 bases, with 13 bases between them.

The J gene is TRBJ2-7, the V gene TRBV27, with a weak D call TRBD2 (5 bases). This CDR3 has 14 residues. CDR1 is MNHEY and CDR2 is SMNVEV in the germline V gene (reference sequence). Trimming took 3 bases from V and 0 from J, leaving 9 bases between them. CDR3 bases: TGTGCCAGCAGTTTCGGCGGGTACTCCTACGAGCAGTACTTC. It translates to CASSFGGYSYEQYF.